The sequence of this T cell receptor (beta chain) was determined in a study of cytomegalovirus exposure and HLA in healthy donors (TCRdb year 2017). Context from the whole study: According to an earlier analysis of 550 to 750 of the donors, about 190 million T cells yielded 117 million unique TCR beta sequences and approximately 280 Gb of sequence data. Donor age, sex, ethnicity and CMV serostatus were compiled alongside the repertoire data. The number of typed donors differed by locus: about 620-640 for A, B, C, DRB1 and DQB1; approximately 520 for DQA1; some 590 for DPA1; and around 490 for DPB1. An earlier analysis of about 600 of the donors used high-throughput TCR beta sequencing to judge whether each TCR beta V gene segment behaved as functional or pseudogenic. The later analysis used no new phenotypic data to find candidate immune exposures, relying instead on TCR beta sequences and their occurrence across donors. About 5 DR-DQ haplotypes were handled as single units for association and clustering, since linkage in the cohort was strong. Every repertoire in the discovery cohort had been generated on one and the same sequencing platform. The study profiled the T cell repertoires of 500 to 800 subjects by immunosequencing and related them to cytomegalovirus serostatus. A separate validation cohort of approximately 130 different subjects was used in addition to the roughly 720-subject first cohort. Both class I and class II loci were covered by HLA typing, at four-digit resolution. Genome-wide SNP genotypes for about 65% of the 666 donors were used in a later genetic analysis, which treated that subset as a discovery cohort. Among some 400 genotyped donors of the cohort, an average of approximately 240,000 unique TCR beta nucleotide sequences were sequenced per donor, about a sixth of them non-productive. Of the roughly 410 genotyped donors, 75% to 85% were placed in the genetic ancestry cluster associated with self-reported Caucasian donors. In a later analysis, previously published TCR beta repertoires from 666 donors were re-analyzed and high-resolution HLA genotyping was added so that TCR occurrence patterns could be studied. The study was designed to test whether signatures of past pathogen exposure could be identified by cataloging public T cell receptors. Roughly 310 gigabases of sequencing data and tens of millions of unique TCR sequences were included in an early release covering several hundred HLA-typed donors. The study combined high-throughput TCR immunosequencing, statistical association of individual TCRs with disease status, and machine learning to predict cytomegalovirus infection status.

The cohort was made up of about 610 healthy bone marrow donors. At the time of sampling, all cohort members were nominally healthy, though unrecorded immune exposures were likely present. The donor tested CMV seronegative, placing the donor among the roughly 400 seronegative members of the cohort. A peripheral blood sample was collected from each donor, and TCR beta sequencing was performed on peripheral blood mononuclear cells. Genomic DNA extraction from the blood cell samples was performed with the Qiagen DNeasy Blood Extraction Kit. The full study reports these points: In an earlier analysis of some 500 of the donors, most TCR beta V segments were observed in productive rearrangements about 90% or about 30% of the time, broadly matching IMGT annotations. Several of the top co-occurrence clusters appeared to be linked to parvovirus B19, influenza, CMV and Epstein-Barr virus, according to a later analysis. A few of the identified cytomegalovirus-associated TCR beta chains were confirmed in vitro to be specific for cytomegalovirus antigens. According to the authors, the approach could potentially be generalized to other disease states and immunological phenotypes. A group of highly shared sequence variants was considered likely to be a technical artifact of the sequencing pipeline. In a later analysis, HLA-associated TCR beta chains were found to be more clonally expanded and to have lower generation probabilities than equally common non-associated chains. The study listed 164 TCR beta chains as associated with cytomegalovirus. While some public TCRs were present in many individuals, most TCR sequences turned up only very rarely across donors. Because some donors lacked HLA typing at each locus, the association tests relied only on the typed subset. The earlier analysis of approximately 560 of the donors excluded 15 to 20 rarely observed V segments, including chromosome 9 orphons, because counts were too low. An association between a missense DCLRE1C variant and V-gene and J-gene trimming of TCR beta chains was found in a later genetic analysis and replicated in an independent cohort. In a later analysis, some 18,000 TCR beta sequences were associated with specific HLA alleles at a false discovery rate of 0.05. A further reported finding was that TCR beta sequences accurately predicted the HLA-A and HLA-B alleles for most subjects in the first cohort. The presence/absence analyses assumed that sequencing depth was roughly uniform across donors, and that assumption may not be true. The cohort was sequenced for TCR beta chains only, and without alpha or paired-chain data the features that could be detected were limited. CMV serostatus was the only immune exposure information available for the cohort. Assigning TCR associations to individual alleles was difficult when HLA alleles, especially DR and DQ, strongly co-occurred. In a later analysis, most CMV-associated TCR beta chains were found to appear HLA-restricted, with HLA associations seemingly driven largely by CMV exposure. A later analysis found that TCR association rates varied across HLA loci, with DRB1 alleles showing the most associated TCRs and HLA-C alleles the fewest. Linkage disequilibrium might explain the correlated functional status among segregating V segments, but an unknown experimental factor could not be ruled out. In both the original and validation cohorts, the classifier was reported to diagnose cytomegalovirus status with high specificity and sensitivity. According to a later genetic analysis, donors in an Asian-associated ancestry cluster had fewer N-insertions in productive TCRs than the approximately 650-donor mean.

The library relied on the immunoSEQ multiplex PCR assay. The multiplex PCR relied on a mix of 60 forward primers for TCR Vbeta segments and 13 reverse primers for TCR Jbeta segments. The CDR3 region of rearranged TCR beta genes was amplified from genomic DNA by a multiplex PCR assay. The amplified TCR beta libraries were sequenced on the Illumina HiSeq System as 87-base-pair reads. On the study's bioinformatics: A later analysis tallied 80 million to 95 million unique TCR beta chains across the roughly 610 repertoires, and around 10 million of those chains were shared by two or more donors. Raw reads were error-corrected and collapsed into unique sequences with a nearest-neighbor algorithm that merged closely related sequences to remove PCR and sequencing errors. To assign V, D and J gene segments, CDR3 sequences were aligned to IMGT reference sequences. For a sequence to be retained, a match of at least six nucleotides to both a V gene segment and a J gene segment was required. A rearrangement was called productive if the CDR3 had no stop codons and remained in frame with V and J, and every other rearrangement was called non-productive. CDR3 was defined by IMGT convention, running from the second conserved V-encoded cysteine to the conserved J-encoded phenylalanine. In an earlier analysis of around 570 of the donors, sequences lacking an unambiguous match to a single V gene segment were excluded. In an earlier analysis of approximately 550 of the donors, V segments were called functional above 56.7% productive rearrangements and were called segregating when the between-donor standard deviation exceeded 5%. A statistical classification framework was built for diagnosing cytomegalovirus status from the catalog of TCR beta chain sequences. In a later analysis, TCR nucleotide sequences were compared against IMGT/GENE-DB human TR gene sequences so that V and J genes could be assigned. The TCRdist pipeline was used in a later analysis to assign CDR3 sequences and most-parsimonious VDJ recombination scenarios. In a later analysis, each TCR beta chain was defined by its CDR3 amino acid sequence together with its V-gene family, and reads without a unique V-gene family were excluded. In a later analysis, around 650 highly shared, low-generation-probability nucleotide sequences were removed to address suspected cross-contamination and a sequencing artifact. In a later analysis, a clonal expansion index was calculated for each public chain from normalized within-repertoire ranks of inferred template counts. Generation probabilities in a later analysis came from a VDJ recombination model fitted to out-of-frame rearrangements, and those results were checked against IGoR. A later analysis scored TCR-TCR, TCR-HLA and TCR-CMV co-occurrence with hypergeometric tests, applying a repertoire-size bias correction to TCR pairs. False discovery rates were estimated in a later analysis by permuting HLA or CMV assignments 20 times. In a later analysis, co-occurring TCRs were grouped using DBSCAN, and TCRdist sequence similarity was added for clustering within HLA-allele-positive subsets. For co-occurrence clustering, repertoires with fewer than 30,000 or more than 120,000 public chains were excluded, along with five repertoires with anomalous nucleotide sharing. TCRdb carries this immuneACCESS record with in-frame sequences only. Its versions omit some clonotypes, under half of them owing to an unresolved V gene in the studies checked, with the rest unexplained. V and J calls plus clone size are reproduced from that table; the DNA served to infer D and trimming. The sample table lists roughly 120,000 clones, 73% of them with a count of one. Jointly, the top ten make up around 3.9% of the sample.

As concerns this clone: Its antigen is not yet known. Per-base qualities were not stored, and no clone one base away is much larger.

The receptor's source is a woman aged 40-49 years in good health and CMV-seronegative. The sequenced sample was PBMCs.

The DNA sequence is TGCGCCAGCAGCGCGGGACAGGGGACCTACGAGCAGTACTTC. It is translated as CASSAGQGTYEQYF. This sequence uses TRBV5-1 and TRBJ2-7; TRBD1 lines up with 10 middle nucleotides. The CDR3 goes from the cysteine to the phenylalanine over 14 residues. Only the CDR3 DNA is retained, 42 bases long and in frame from the first base. Per the germline V gene, SGHRS is the CDR1 and YFSETQ is the CDR2. V loses 4 bases at its end and J loses 2 bases; junction bases beyond the gene matches: 3.